Listed below are T cell receptor beta chains from one sample, sequenced in a study of control samples from healthy donors and cancer patients. Profiled with immunoSEQ multiplex PCR; TCRdb holds only in-frame clones, not every one. The table has roughly 120,000 clones, approximately 95% seen once. Source material: blood. The receptor source for this set is a man aged 25-45 years in good health. The CDR3 runs from the conserved cysteine through the conserved F or W. The D gene is left open where the match is weak. Expanded clones are given a class, and other clones once, few, many or no size at all.

v_gene: TRBV27; j_gene: TRBJ2-3; d_gene: TRBD2; abundance: .; CDR3aa: CASSLAGGGADTQYF; CDR3nt: TGTGCCAGCAGTTTGGCGGGGGGGGGCGCAGATACGCAGTATTTT
v_gene: TRBV28; j_gene: TRBJ2-3; d_gene: .; abundance: .; CDR3aa: CASSLPGSTDTQYF; CDR3nt: TGTGCCAGCAGTTTACCCGGTTCTACAGATACGCAGTATTTT
v_gene: TRBV28; j_gene: TRBJ1-5; d_gene: .; abundance: .; CDR3aa: CASSSPTGNQPQHF; CDR3nt: TGTGCCAGCAGTTCCCCGACGGGAAATCAGCCCCAGCATTTT
v_gene: TRBV7-9; j_gene: TRBJ1-2; d_gene: TRBD1; abundance: .; CDR3aa: CASSLVLGQGNYGYTF; CDR3nt: TGTGCCAGCAGCTTAGTTCTTGGACAGGGGAACTATGGCTACACCTTC
v_gene: TRBV4-1; j_gene: TRBJ1-5; d_gene: TRBD1; abundance: .; CDR3aa: CASSQASGGAQPQHF; CDR3nt: TGCGCCAGCAGCCAAGCATCAGGGGGGGCACAGCCCCAGCATTTT
v_gene: TRBV2; j_gene: TRBJ1-4; d_gene: .; abundance: .; CDR3aa: CASSEPRGSATNEKLFF; CDR3nt: TGTGCCAGCAGTGAACCTCGGGGCTCTGCAACTAATGAAAAACTGTTTTTT
v_gene: TRBV5-5; j_gene: TRBJ1-4; d_gene: .; abundance: medium-sized; CDR3aa: CASSFFRYNEKLFF; CDR3nt: TGTGCCAGCAGCTTTTTTCGTTATAATGAAAAACTGTTTTTT
v_gene: TRBV7-2; j_gene: TRBJ1-5; d_gene: .; abundance: .; CDR3aa: CASNSGQGRNQPQHF; CDR3nt: TGTGCCAGCAACTCGGGTCAGGGCCGCAATCAGCCCCAGCATTTT
v_gene: TRBV29-1; j_gene: TRBJ2-1; d_gene: .; abundance: .; CDR3aa: CSVEILAANEQFF; CDR3nt: TGCAGCGTTGAAATTTTGGCAGCAAATGAGCAGTTCTTC
v_gene: TRBV10-3; j_gene: TRBJ1-1; d_gene: .; abundance: .; CDR3aa: CAISDPKGGTEAFF; CDR3nt: TGTGCCATCAGTGACCCGAAGGGGGGCACTGAAGCTTTCTTT
v_gene: TRBV18; j_gene: TRBJ2-1; d_gene: .; abundance: .; CDR3aa: CASSPKGGQYSYNEQFF; CDR3nt: TGTGCCAGCTCACCGAAAGGAGGACAGTACTCCTACAATGAGCAGTTCTTC
v_gene: TRBV6-6; j_gene: TRBJ2-5; d_gene: .; abundance: .; CDR3aa: CASSYGPAQETQYF; CDR3nt: TGTGCCAGCAGTTACGGCCCGGCGCAAGAGACCCAGTACTTC
v_gene: TRBV7-3; j_gene: TRBJ2-2; d_gene: .; abundance: few; CDR3aa: CASSLFPGINTGELFF; CDR3nt: TGTGCCAGCAGCTTATTTCCGGGGATTAACACCGGGGAGCTGTTTTTT
v_gene: TRBV6-1; j_gene: TRBJ2-4; d_gene: TRBD1; abundance: .; CDR3aa: CASSERGRGTPLAKNIQYF; CDR3nt: TGTGCCAGCAGTGAAAGGGGGCGCGGTACCCCGTTAGCCAAAAACATTCAGTACTTC
v_gene: TRBV11-2; j_gene: TRBJ2-7; d_gene: .; abundance: .; CDR3aa: CASSLQSSEQYF; CDR3nt: TGTGCCAGCAGCCTACAGTCTTCCGAGCAGTACTTC
v_gene: TRBV5-1; j_gene: TRBJ2-7; d_gene: TRBD2; abundance: .; CDR3aa: CASSELAGGLRGEQYF; CDR3nt: TGCGCCAGCAGCGAACTAGCGGGGGGCCTCCGGGGCGAGCAGTACTTC
v_gene: TRBV7-2; j_gene: TRBJ2-5; d_gene: TRBD2; abundance: .; CDR3aa: CASSLARTSGETQYF; CDR3nt: TGTGCCAGCAGCTTAGCGCGAACTAGCGGGGAGACCCAGTACTTC
v_gene: TRBV27; j_gene: TRBJ1-1; d_gene: TRBD1; abundance: .; CDR3aa: CASSLVGTGVWNTEAFF; CDR3nt: TGTGCCAGCAGTTTAGTGGGGACAGGGGTATGGAACACTGAAGCTTTCTTT
v_gene: TRBV19; j_gene: TRBJ1-3; d_gene: TRBD1; abundance: .; CDR3aa: CASRQGTASGNTIYF; CDR3nt: TGTGCCAGTAGGCAAGGGACAGCCTCTGGAAACACCATATATTTT
v_gene: TRBV9; j_gene: TRBJ2-1; d_gene: .; abundance: .; CDR3aa: CASSVGLASYNEQFF; CDR3nt: TGTGCCAGCAGCGTAGGGCTAGCGTCTTACAATGAGCAGTTCTTC
v_gene: TRBV7-2; j_gene: TRBJ1-6; d_gene: TRBD1; abundance: .; CDR3aa: CASSPRTGRPETPLHF; CDR3nt: TGTGCCAGCAGCCCGCGGACAGGCCGCCCAGAGACACCCCTCCACTTT
v_gene: TRBV5-1; j_gene: TRBJ2-7; d_gene: TRBD2; abundance: .; CDR3aa: CASSLAGGSSYEQYF; CDR3nt: TGCGCCAGCAGCTTGGCTGGCGGGAGCTCCTACGAGCAGTACTTC
v_gene: TRBV6-5; j_gene: TRBJ2-7; d_gene: TRBD1; abundance: .; CDR3aa: CASSYAPGTGYEQYF; CDR3nt: TGTGCCAGCAGTTACGCCCCCGGGACAGGCTACGAGCAGTACTTC
v_gene: TRBV19; j_gene: TRBJ1-4; d_gene: .; abundance: once; CDR3aa: CASSGTTLRLTNEKLFF; CDR3nt: TGTGCCAGTAGCGGGACGACCCTTCGGCTTACTAATGAAAAACTGTTTTTT
v_gene: TRBV6-6; j_gene: TRBJ1-5; d_gene: .; abundance: .; CDR3aa: CATTRDGGANQPQHF; CDR3nt: TGTGCCACCACCAGGGACGGAGGGGCCAATCAGCCCCAGCATTTT
v_gene: TRBV11-1; j_gene: TRBJ2-7; d_gene: .; abundance: once; CDR3aa: CASSLRGINYEQYF; CDR3nt: TGTGCCAGCAGCCTCAGGGGAATTAACTACGAGCAGTACTTC
v_gene: TRBV13; j_gene: TRBJ1-1; d_gene: TRBD1; abundance: .; CDR3aa: CASSLIGRGHTEAFF; CDR3nt: TGTGCCAGCAGCCTTATTGGTAGGGGGCATACTGAAGCTTTCTTT
v_gene: TRBV28; j_gene: TRBJ2-1; d_gene: .; abundance: .; CDR3aa: CASSLSGTYNEQFF; CDR3nt: TGTGCCAGCAGTTTAAGCGGAACCTACAATGAGCAGTTCTTC
v_gene: TRBV9; j_gene: TRBJ2-4; d_gene: TRBD1; abundance: .; CDR3aa: CASSAGTGGNIQYF; CDR3nt: TGTGCCAGCAGCGCAGGGACAGGGGGAAACATTCAGTACTTC
v_gene: TRBV6-5; j_gene: TRBJ1-1; d_gene: TRBD1; abundance: .; CDR3aa: CASTGPGGRTEAFF; CDR3nt: TGTGCCAGCACTGGACCAGGGGGCAGGACTGAAGCTTTCTTT
v_gene: TRBV9; j_gene: TRBJ1-1; d_gene: TRBD1; abundance: .; CDR3aa: CASSVLGGNTEAFF; CDR3nt: TGTGCCAGCAGCGTACTAGGGGGCAACACTGAAGCTTTCTTT
v_gene: TRBV15; j_gene: TRBJ2-7; d_gene: .; abundance: .; CDR3aa: CATSGYKGDTYEQYF; CDR3nt: TGTGCCACCAGCGGCTACAAGGGGGATACCTACGAGCAGTACTTC
v_gene: TRBV28; j_gene: TRBJ1-6; d_gene: .; abundance: .; CDR3aa: CASSPETGSYNSPLHF; CDR3nt: TGTGCCAGCAGTCCCGAAACAGGCTCCTATAATTCACCCCTCCACTTT
v_gene: TRBV28; j_gene: TRBJ2-7; d_gene: .; abundance: .; CDR3aa: CASSRSGYYEQYF; CDR3nt: TGTGCCAGCAGCCGTTCGGGTTACTACGAGCAGTACTTC
v_gene: TRBV11-2; j_gene: TRBJ1-6; d_gene: .; abundance: .; CDR3aa: CASSLGRAGDSPLHF; CDR3nt: TGTGCCAGCAGCTTAGGCCGGGCAGGGGACTCACCCCTCCACTTT
v_gene: TRBV24-1; j_gene: TRBJ2-1; d_gene: TRBD2; abundance: .; CDR3aa: CATSDLGGYNEQFF; CDR3nt: TGTGCCACCAGCGACTTGGGGGGGTACAATGAGCAGTTCTTC
v_gene: TRBV27; j_gene: TRBJ2-3; d_gene: TRBD1; abundance: once; CDR3aa: CASGRTGGGDTQYF; CDR3nt: TGTGCCAGCGGTAGGACAGGTGGGGGAGATACGCAGTATTTT
v_gene: TRBV9; j_gene: TRBJ2-7; d_gene: .; abundance: .; CDR3aa: CASSKGGSSYEQYF; CDR3nt: TGTGCCAGCAGCAAAGGGGGGTCCTCCTACGAGCAGTACTTC
v_gene: TRBV7-2; j_gene: TRBJ1-2; d_gene: .; abundance: .; CDR3aa: CASSLGAVYGYTF; CDR3nt: TGTGCCAGCAGCTTAGGGGCAGTCTATGGCTACACCTTC
v_gene: TRBV27; j_gene: TRBJ2-7; d_gene: .; abundance: .; CDR3aa: CASSPTAYEQYF; CDR3nt: TGTGCCAGCAGTCCTACAGCCTACGAGCAGTACTTC
v_gene: TRBV10-3; j_gene: TRBJ2-3; d_gene: .; abundance: .; CDR3aa: CAISDPRGRDTQYF; CDR3nt: TGTGCCATCAGTGACCCCAGGGGACGAGATACGCAGTATTTT
v_gene: TRBV15; j_gene: TRBJ1-6; d_gene: TRBD1; abundance: .; CDR3aa: CATSSWLTGGSPLHF; CDR3nt: TGTGCCACCAGCAGCTGGTTGACAGGGGGTTCACCCCTCCACTTT
v_gene: TRBV5-5; j_gene: TRBJ1-1; d_gene: .; abundance: .; CDR3aa: CASSLELLGEAFF; CDR3nt: TGTGCCAGCAGCTTGGAACTGCTCGGAGAAGCTTTCTTT
v_gene: TRBV10-3; j_gene: TRBJ2-2; d_gene: TRBD1; abundance: .; CDR3aa: CAISENAGTGISGELFF; CDR3nt: TGTGCCATCAGTGAGAATGCCGGGACAGGGATTTCCGGGGAGCTGTTTTTT
v_gene: TRBV10-2; j_gene: TRBJ2-7; d_gene: .; abundance: .; CDR3aa: CASSELWDGVYEQYF; CDR3nt: TGCGCCAGCAGTGAGTTATGGGACGGGGTCTACGAGCAGTACTTC
v_gene: TRBV9; j_gene: TRBJ2-2; d_gene: .; abundance: .; CDR3aa: CASTHTGELFF; CDR3nt: TGTGCCAGCACCCACACCGGGGAGCTGTTTTTT
v_gene: TRBV4-1; j_gene: TRBJ1-5; d_gene: .; abundance: .; CDR3aa: CASSQLNLGLGHQPQHF; CDR3nt: TGCGCCAGCAGCCAGCTTAATCTAGGGTTGGGACATCAGCCCCAGCATTTT